Listed below are T cell receptor beta chains from one sample, sequenced in a study of CD8 T cells in ankylosing spondylitis. TCRdb itself ran the 5' RACE reads through MiXCR, one entry per CDR3 protein. Found here are roughly 700,000 distinct CDR3 sequences, roughly 19% of them singletons; the top ten hold around 19%. Material for sequencing was blood, either unsorted or a sorted T cell fraction (not recorded which). Source of these receptors: a male donor with ankylosing spondylitis. Both conserved end residues are part of each CDR3. Each record gives: clone size, J gene, D gene, V gene, CDR3 DNA, CDR3 protein. D genes are given only for firm matches. Only part of the rows carry a size: once, few, many, or a class if the clone is expanded.

size: NA; J: TRBJ2-7; D: TRBD1; V: TRBV5-1; DNA: TGCGCCAGCAGCTTGGAGAACAGGGGCTACGAGCAGTACTTC; CDR3: CASSLENRGYEQYF
size: NA; J: TRBJ2-7; D: TRBD2; V: TRBV14; DNA: TGTGCCAGCAGCCAAGTGGGACTAGCGGGGGGGCAATCCTACGAGCAGTACTTC; CDR3: CASSQVGLAGGQSYEQYF
size: few; J: TRBJ1-5; D: NA; V: TRBV20-1; DNA: TGCAGTGCTAAGACAGGCCCGAATCAGCCCCAGCATTTT; CDR3: CSAKTGPNQPQHF
size: few; J: TRBJ1-4; D: NA; V: TRBV27; DNA: TGTGCCAGCAGTCCTAATGGGGGTAGTGAAAAACTGTTTTTT; CDR3: CASSPNGGSEKLFF
size: many; J: TRBJ2-2; D: NA; V: TRBV12-3/TRBV12-4; DNA: TGTGCCAGCAGTCCGGACGGATTGAACACCGGGGAGCTGTTTTTT; CDR3: CASSPDGLNTGELFF
size: NA; J: TRBJ2-3; D: TRBD2; V: TRBV20-1; DNA: TGCAGTGTTATGAATAGCGGGAGGGCCGGGAATACGCAGTATTTT; CDR3: CSVMNSGRAGNTQYF
size: NA; J: TRBJ2-1; D: TRBD1; V: TRBV13; DNA: TGTGCCAGCAGCAGGGACAGCTCTTCCGATGAGCAGTTCTTC; CDR3: CASSRDSSSDEQFF
size: few; J: TRBJ1-4; D: NA; V: TRBV9; DNA: TGTGCCAGCAGCGTAGGCGGGGGAAATGAAAAACTGTTTTTT; CDR3: CASSVGGGNEKLFF
size: few; J: TRBJ1-1; D: NA; V: TRBV5-1; DNA: TGCGCCAGCAGCTTGGAGGTCCAGGCTAAGAACACTGAAGCTTTCTTT; CDR3: CASSLEVQAKNTEAFF
size: few; J: TRBJ2-2; D: NA; V: TRBV7-2; DNA: TGTGCCAGCAGCTTCCAAGAGTTGATGAACACCGGGGAGCTGTTTTTT; CDR3: CASSFQELMNTGELFF
size: few; J: TRBJ2-5; D: TRBD2; V: TRBV12-3/TRBV12-4; DNA: TGTGCCAGCAGTCTACGGGGGGTCAATCAAGAGACCCAGTACTTC; CDR3: CASSLRGVNQETQYF
size: few; J: TRBJ1-1; D: NA; V: TRBV6-6; DNA: TGTGCCACCAGCCCCAACACTGAAGCTTTCTTT; CDR3: CATSPNTEAFF
size: NA; J: TRBJ2-3; D: NA; V: TRBV5-1; DNA: TGCGCCAGCAGCTTTGGTGAAGGTGATACGCAGTATTTT; CDR3: CASSFGEGDTQYF
size: NA; J: TRBJ2-1; D: NA; V: TRBV4-1; DNA: TGCGCCAGCAGCCAAGACCGGGACACGCGCAATGAGCAGTTCTTC; CDR3: CASSQDRDTRNEQFF
size: NA; J: TRBJ2-1; D: TRBD1; V: TRBV3-1; DNA: TGTGCCAGCAGCCCCCCTGGCAGGGGGCTCTATGAGCAGTTCTTC; CDR3: CASSPPGRGLYEQFF
size: few; J: TRBJ2-3; D: TRBD2; V: TRBV20-1; DNA: TGCAGTGCTAGAGGGCAGCTTCGTAGCGGGGGGCCAAGAGATACGCAGTATTTT; CDR3: CSARGQLRSGGPRDTQYF
size: NA; J: TRBJ2-7; D: NA; V: TRBV3-1; DNA: TGTGCCAGCAGCCAAGGGGACCTCGAGCAGTACTTC; CDR3: CASSQGDLEQYF
size: NA; J: TRBJ2-7; D: TRBD1; V: TRBV20-1; DNA: TGCAGTGCCCAGAAAGGGACAGCGCCAGGGGACTACGAGCAGTACTTC; CDR3: CSAQKGTAPGDYEQYF
size: NA; J: TRBJ2-3; D: NA; V: TRBV12-3/TRBV12-4; DNA: TGTGCCAGCAGTTTATCGTCCCCAGATACGCAGTATTTT; CDR3: CASSLSSPDTQYF
size: many; J: TRBJ1-5; D: NA; V: TRBV12-3/TRBV12-4; DNA: TGTGCCAGCACCATAAACCCGAGTCTAGGGCCCCTCGATCAGCCCCAGCATTTT; CDR3: CASTINPSLGPLDQPQHF
size: many; J: TRBJ1-1; D: NA; V: TRBV29-1; DNA: TGCAGCGTTGATGGGGCGTTGAACACTGAAGCTTTCTTT; CDR3: CSVDGALNTEAFF
size: many; J: TRBJ2-7; D: NA; V: TRBV7-9; DNA: TGTGCCAGCACCCAGCCTGGGCCCTACGAGCAGTACTTC; CDR3: CASTQPGPYEQYF
size: few; J: TRBJ2-7; D: NA; V: TRBV6-5; DNA: TGTGCCAGCAGTCCGGAAGGCTTCGAGCAGTACTTC; CDR3: CASSPEGFEQYF
size: NA; J: TRBJ2-1; D: TRBD2; V: TRBV29-1; DNA: TGCAGCGTATTGACTGGGACTAGCGGGAGGGCGTATGAGCAGTTCTTC; CDR3: CSVLTGTSGRAYEQFF
size: few; J: TRBJ2-1; D: NA; V: TRBV20-1; DNA: TGCAGTGCTCCCGGCGGGGAAACCTACAATGAGCAGTTCTTC; CDR3: CSAPGGETYNEQFF
size: NA; J: TRBJ1-1; D: NA; V: TRBV7-2; DNA: TGTGCCAGCAGCTTAGGCCTGTACGGGTCGGAAAACACTGAAGCTTTCTTT; CDR3: CASSLGLYGSENTEAFF
size: few; J: TRBJ2-5; D: NA; V: TRBV5-6; DNA: TGTGCCAGCAGCTTGTATCGCCAGGGATACCAAGAGACCCAGTACTTC; CDR3: CASSLYRQGYQETQYF
size: NA; J: TRBJ1-2; D: NA; V: TRBV19; DNA: TGTGCCAGTAGTATAGATGCTCCGGGACGCCGAAGCTACACCTTC; CDR3: CASSIDAPGRRSYTF
size: NA; J: TRBJ2-5; D: NA; V: TRBV5-6; DNA: TGTGCCAGCAGGGTGATGGGACACCACCAAGAGACCCAGTACTTC; CDR3: CASRVMGHHQETQYF
size: NA; J: TRBJ2-1; D: TRBD1; V: TRBV15; DNA: TGTGCCACCAGCAGAGATTCTGGGACAGGGTACAATGAGCAGTTCTTC; CDR3: CATSRDSGTGYNEQFF
size: many; J: TRBJ2-1; D: TRBD1; V: TRBV5-1; DNA: TGCGCCAGCGGTGGGGGACAGGGGTCGTATGAGCAGTTCTTC; CDR3: CASGGGQGSYEQFF
size: NA; J: TRBJ2-1; D: TRBD2; V: TRBV4-1; DNA: TGCGCCAGCAGCCAAGTAGGGGTTAGCGGGGCCGGGGATGAGCAGTTCTTC; CDR3: CASSQVGVSGAGDEQFF
size: NA; J: TRBJ1-2; D: NA; V: TRBV29-1; DNA: TGCAGCGCATGGGGGGTGAACTATGGCTACACCTTC; CDR3: CSAWGVNYGYTF
size: NA; J: TRBJ2-7; D: TRBD2; V: TRBV29-1; DNA: TGCCTTCCCGGGGGTAGCGGGTACATGCGGGGCCCCTACGAGCAGTACTTC; CDR3: CLPGGSGYMRGPYEQYF